This T cell receptor (beta chain) was documented in a study of neurological immune-mediated disorders. The overall study: Multiple sclerosis patients numbered about 35, with some 30 relapsing-remitting and 3 secondary progressive.

MiXCR, applied by TCRdb to the 5' RACE reads, yields one record per CDR3 protein. The sample includes about 66,000 distinct CDR3 sequences, 4.5% to 5.5% of them seen just once. This clonotype was counted at least ten times. The germline V and J ends were trimmed by 1 base and 5 bases, with 6 bases remaining between them. CDR3 length: 13 amino acids. PBMCs numbering 2 million and stored at -80 C yielded the unsorted libraries. The chain uses TRBV12-3 or TRBV12-4 and TRBJ2-1; no clear D. The source material was PBMCs. The sequence derives from a man aged 25 to 45 with multiple sclerosis. CDR3 sequence reads: CASSLGTNNEQFF. CDR3 in DNA: TGTGCCAGCAGTTTAGGAACCAACAATGAGCAGTTCTTC.